This note documents a single T cell receptor (beta chain) sequence. The CDR3 totals 13 residues. The germline gives CDR1 SQVTM, CDR2 ANQGSEA. This entry comes from a study of T cells expressing NK-cell markers. Overall study context: Sorted CD3+CD56+NKG2C+, CD3+CD56+NKG2C- and CD3+CD56-NKG2C+ T cells supplied TCR beta repertoires.

TCRdb re-called the 5' RACE reads, yielding one record per CDR3 amino acid sequence without DNA. The specimen's table records about 540,000 distinct CDR3 sequences. Sequencing was done on a sample of blood T cells: a sorted CD56 or NKG2C T cell subset, CD4+ or CD8+ T cells, or bulk PBMC T cells (not recorded which). The sequence derives from a man aged 18 to 30 in good health. The chain is built from TRBV29-1 and TRBJ2-7; the TCRdb D gene call, TRBD1, has no DNA to confirm it. The CDR3 sequence: CSVRQGSSYEQYF.